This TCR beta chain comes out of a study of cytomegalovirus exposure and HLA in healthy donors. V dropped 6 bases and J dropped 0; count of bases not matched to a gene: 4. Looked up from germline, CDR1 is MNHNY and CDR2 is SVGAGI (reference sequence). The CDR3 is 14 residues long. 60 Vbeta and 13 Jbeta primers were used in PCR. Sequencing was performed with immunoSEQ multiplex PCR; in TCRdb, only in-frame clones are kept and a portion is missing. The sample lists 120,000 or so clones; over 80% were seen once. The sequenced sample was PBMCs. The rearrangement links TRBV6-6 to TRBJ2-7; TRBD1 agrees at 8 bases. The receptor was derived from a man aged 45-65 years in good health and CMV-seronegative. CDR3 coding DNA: TGTGCCAGCAGGAATCAGGGGGCCTCCTACGAGCAGTACTTC. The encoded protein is CASRNQGASYEQYF.